This TCR beta chain was obtained from a study of T cell clones after liver transplantation. The germline V gene encodes CDR1 MNHEY and CDR2 SVGAGI. Trimming cost V 5 bases and J 5 bases; bases outside gene matches: 11. The CDR3 loop spans 15 amino acids. TCRdb's table, derived via immunoSEQ multiplex PCR, lists solely in-frame clones and lacks some. The data contain around 60,000 clones, over 55% of them seen just once; the ten biggest clones take up 15%. Sequencing was performed on CD4+ T cells from blood, taken before liver transplant. The gene calls are TRBV6-5 and TRBJ1-2, with 7 bases fitting TRBD1. The TCR was taken from a human donor who received a liver transplant. The CDR3 coding sequence is TGTGCCAGCAGTACGAGGACAGGAAAACATTATGGCTACACCTTC. Its translation: CASSTRTGKHYGYTF.